This TCR beta chain was obtained from a study of shared clonotypes between healthy human individuals. CDR3 length: 15 residues. Unmatched junction bases numbered 12, after V lost 8 bases and J lost 8 bases. Germline-derived CDR1 and CDR2 are SGHAT and FQNNGV. Assay used: immunoSEQ multiplex PCR; TCRdb lists only in-frame clones, some missing. Of over 400,000 clones in the sample, around 73% were seen once. The chain couples TRBV11-2 to TRBJ2-1, with 10 bases matching TRBD2. The TCR comes from a woman aged 40 to 50 in good health. Some clones in this sample may be carry-over from other donors' samples. The sample taken for sequencing was PBMCs. As DNA, the CDR3 is TGTGCCAGCGGGTCACTAGCGGGGTTTTTGTATGAGCAGTTCTTC. This codes for CASGSLAGFLYEQFF.